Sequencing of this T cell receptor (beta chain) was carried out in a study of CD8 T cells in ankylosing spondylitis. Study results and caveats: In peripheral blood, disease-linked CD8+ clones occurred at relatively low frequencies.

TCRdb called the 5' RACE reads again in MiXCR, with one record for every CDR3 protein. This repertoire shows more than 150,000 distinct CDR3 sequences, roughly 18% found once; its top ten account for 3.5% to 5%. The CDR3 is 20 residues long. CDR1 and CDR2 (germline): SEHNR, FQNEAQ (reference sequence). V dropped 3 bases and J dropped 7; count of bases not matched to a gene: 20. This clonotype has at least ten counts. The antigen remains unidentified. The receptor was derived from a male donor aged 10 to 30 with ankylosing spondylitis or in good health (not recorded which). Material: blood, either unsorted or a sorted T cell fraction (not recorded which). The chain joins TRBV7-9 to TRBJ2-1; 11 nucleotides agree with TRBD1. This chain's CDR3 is CASSFPPSVHGTGGGNEQFF. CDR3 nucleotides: TGTGCCAGCAGCTTCCCCCCCTCGGTCCACGGGACAGGGGGTGGGAATGAGCAGTTCTTC.